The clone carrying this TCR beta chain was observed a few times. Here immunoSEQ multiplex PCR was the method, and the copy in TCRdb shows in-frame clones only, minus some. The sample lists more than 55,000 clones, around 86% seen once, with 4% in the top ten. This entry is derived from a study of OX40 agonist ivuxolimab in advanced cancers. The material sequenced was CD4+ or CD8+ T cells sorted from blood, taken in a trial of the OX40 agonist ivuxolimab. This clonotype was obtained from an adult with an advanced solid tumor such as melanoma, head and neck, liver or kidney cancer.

CDR3 sequence reads: CASSSGRGNQPQHF. DNA of the CDR3: TGTGCCAGCAGTTCGGGCAGGGGGAATCAGCCCCAGCATTTT. The chain couples TRBV6-5 to TRBJ1-5; 7 bases fit TRBD1. The CDR3 is made up of 14 amino acids. Germline CDR1 MNHEY, CDR2 SVGAGI. V lost 4 bases, J lost 4 bases, and 4 bases stayed unmatched.